The 3 T cell receptor beta chains given below trace back to one sample, sequenced in a study of blood T cell repertoires in COVID-19. TCRdb keeps only in-frame clones here, not all; method: immunoSEQ multiplex PCR. The sample holds roughly 200,000 clones; around 75% are singletons and the top ten take roughly 5.7%. The sequenced sample was peripheral blood. The receptors derive from a woman in her forties with COVID-19, enrolled during active disease.

This chain joins TRBV5-4 and TRBJ2-3, with 12 nucleotides matching TRBD2. Trimming cost V 3 bases and J 6 bases; bases outside gene matches: 5. The V gene's germline CDR1 is SGHNT and CDR2 YYREEE (reference sequence). This CDR3 has 15 residues. Here the CDR3 DNA reads TGTGCCAGCAGCTCCCGGACTAGCGGGGCGGATACGCAGTATTTT. Protein sequence: CASSSRTSGADTQYF.

The chain links TRBV9 to TRBJ2-3; tentative D call: TRBD2 (6 bases). V lost 6 bases, J lost 1 base, and 15 bases lay in between. CDR1 is SGDLS, CDR2 YYNGEE, per germline. The CDR3 contains 15 residues. CDR3 residues: CASTGGATRTDTQYF. CDR3 sequence (DNA): TGTGCCAGCACCGGAGGGGCAACTCGCACAGATACGCAGTATTTT.

This rearrangement joins TRBV5-1 to TRBJ2-7; 13 bases fit TRBD2. The CDR3 covers 16 residues. Trimming removed 0 bases from V and 7 bases from J; junction bases left unmatched: 7. In germline, CDR1 is SGHRS, CDR2 YFSETQ. This chain's CDR3 is CASSLAGTSGKGEQYF. The CDR3 DNA is TGCGCCAGCAGCTTGGCTGGGACTAGCGGGAAGGGGGAGCAGTACTTC.